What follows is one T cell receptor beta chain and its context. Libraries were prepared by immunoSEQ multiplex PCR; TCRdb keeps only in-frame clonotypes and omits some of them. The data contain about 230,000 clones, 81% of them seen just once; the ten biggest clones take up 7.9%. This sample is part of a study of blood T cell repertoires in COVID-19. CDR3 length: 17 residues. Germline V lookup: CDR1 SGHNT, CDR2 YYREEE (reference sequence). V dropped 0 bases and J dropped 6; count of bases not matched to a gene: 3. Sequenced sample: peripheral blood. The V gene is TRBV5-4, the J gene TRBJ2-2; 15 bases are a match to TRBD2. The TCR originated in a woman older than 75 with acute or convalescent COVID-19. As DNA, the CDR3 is TGTGCCAGCAGCTTGGGGACTAGCGGGAGGGCCTCCGGGGAGCTGTTTTTT. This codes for CASSLGTSGRASGELFF.